This T cell receptor beta chain was sequenced in a study of blood T cell repertoires in COVID-19. CDR1 and CDR2 from the germline V gene are KGHSH and LQKENI. CDR3 length: 16 amino acids. V lost 0 bases, J lost 2 bases, and 14 bases lay in between. In the source study's methods: Amplification of reference gene primers provided the estimated nucleated cell counts. Generated by immunoSEQ multiplex PCR, the TCRdb table keeps only in-frame clones and is missing some. Clone size and the V and J calls come from that table; the DNA yielded D and trimming. The sample consists of 150,000 to 200,000 clones, roughly 80% of them appearing once.

The V call is TRBV18, the J call TRBJ2-7; TRBD2 might be the D (5 bases). This TCR derives from a man aged 55 to 69 with active or convalescent COVID-19. The sample was peripheral blood. In nucleotides, the CDR3 is TGTGCCAGCTCACCACCGGTAGCTAGCAGGACCTACGAGCAGTACTTC. Translating it yields CASSPPVASRTYEQYF. Full variable domain (missing parts from reference TRBV18 and TRBJ2-7): NAGVMQNPRHLVRRRGQEARLRCSPMKGHSHVYWYRQLPEEGLKFMVYLQKENIIDESGMPKERFSAEFPKEGPSILRIQQVVRGDSAAYFCASSPPVASRTYEQYFGPGTRLTVT.